This TCR beta chain comes out of a study of tumor-infiltrating lymphocytes in primary liver carcinoma. From roughly 0.5 ug total RNA, TCR beta cDNA was generated with a primer in the constant region. Generation of the TCR beta libraries relied on three nested multiplex PCR rounds using slightly modified ARM-PCR. Each CDR3 protein is one row after TCRdb ran MiXCR on the multiplex PCR reads. Of 100,000 to 150,000 distinct CDR3 sequences in the sample, under 65% were seen once. The source material, roughly 18-33 mg of unsorted bulk tissue, was used to co-extract RNA and DNA. This clonotype was counted between two and nine times. This receptor was identified in a woman in her sixties or seventies with primary liver carcinoma and hepatitis B virus infection. The sequenced material came from liver tumor tissue from sampling region 3. The sample's subset: tumor region T3, left-lateral pole.

The CDR3 spells CASSLLMAGANVLTF. For the CDR3, the DNA is TGTGCCAGCAGCTTATTGATGGCTGGGGCCAACGTCCTGACTTTC. The chain combines TRBV11-2 with TRBJ2-6; no reliable D call. Germline V gene sequence: CDR1 SGHAT, CDR2 FQNNGV. Between the trimmed V and J ends, which lost 2 bases and 2 bases, there was a span of 7 bases. This CDR3 contains 15 residues.